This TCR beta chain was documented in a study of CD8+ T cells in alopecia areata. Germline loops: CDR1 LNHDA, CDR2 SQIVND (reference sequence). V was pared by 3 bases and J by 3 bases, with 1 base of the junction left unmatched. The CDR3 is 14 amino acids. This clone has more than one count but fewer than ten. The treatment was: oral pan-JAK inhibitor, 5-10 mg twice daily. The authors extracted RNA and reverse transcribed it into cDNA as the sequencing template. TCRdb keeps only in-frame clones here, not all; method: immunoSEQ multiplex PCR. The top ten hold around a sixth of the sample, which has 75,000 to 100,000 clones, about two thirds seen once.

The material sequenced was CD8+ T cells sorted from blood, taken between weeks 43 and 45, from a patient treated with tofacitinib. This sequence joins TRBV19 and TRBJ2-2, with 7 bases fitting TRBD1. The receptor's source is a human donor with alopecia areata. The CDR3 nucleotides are TGTGCCAGTAGTATCGGGACAGACACCGGGGAGCTGTTTTTT. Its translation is CASSIGTDTGELFF.